The 8 T cell receptor beta chains below all came from one sample that was sequenced in a study of human T cells and chemical hapten exposure. As for time point: pre-sensitization, week 0. Treatment given: therapeutic diphenylcyclopropenone sensitization with weekly scalp DPC. TCRdb re-called the RACE reads with MiXCR, one entry per CDR3 protein. The repertoire has about 120,000 distinct CDR3 sequences, 13% of them found once; the top ten carry roughly 2.8%. Source: whole blood, taken in connection with sensitization to the hapten diphenylcyclopropenone (DPC). These receptors came from a woman aged 18-30 years with alopecia areata. Some clones in this sample may be carry-over from other donors' samples.

This clonotype was found a few times. The chain joins TRBV19 to TRBJ1-5; D gene uncertain. Germline values: CDR1 LNHDA, CDR2 SQIVND (reference sequence). The CDR3 runs to 13 residues. Trimming cost V 3 bases and J 7 bases, with 10 bases left between them. The CDR3 loop is CASSITRAQPQHF. The CDR3 bases are TGTGCCAGTAGTATCACCCGAGCCCAGCCCCAGCATTTT.

This clonotype was counted a few times. This sequence joins TRBV27 and TRBJ2-7; weak D call: TRBD2 (6 bases). Trimming removed 2 bases from V and 3 bases from J, with 14 bases in between. The CDR3 has 15 amino acids. Germline CDR1 is MNHEY and CDR2 is SMNVEV (reference sequence). The CDR3 protein is CASSLQGLAGYEQYF. The CDR3 nucleotides read TGTGCCAGCAGTTTACAGGGACTCGCAGGCTACGAGCAGTACTTC.

This clonotype was found a few times. The chain joins TRBV7-8 to TRBJ2-5; D gene unclear. This CDR3 has 14 residues. V gave up 1 base and J gave up 4 bases, with 10 bases separating them. The germline V gene has CDR1 SGHVS and CDR2 FQNEAQ. CDR3 in amino acids: CASSLVSNAETQYF. The CDR3 DNA sequence: TGTGCCAGCAGCTTAGTTAGCAACGCAGAGACCCAGTACTTC.

In this sample, this clonotype turned up a few times. The chain combines TRBV10-1 with TRBJ2-7; 7 positions agree with TRBD1. Germline V CDR1 and CDR2: WNHNN, SYGVQD (reference sequence). With 6 bases clipped from V and 3 bases from J, the junction kept 5 bases outside the gene matches. The CDR3 has 13 amino acids. In DNA form, the CDR3 reads TGCGCCAGCAGCCCCGGGACAGACTACGAGCAGTACTTC. This encodes CASSPGTDYEQYF.

The chain combines TRBV5-1 with TRBJ2-1; possibly TRBD1 for D (5 bases). CDR3 size: 15 residues. Germline V lookup: CDR1 SGHRS, CDR2 YFSETQ. Between the trimmed V and J ends, which lost 4 bases and 0 bases, there was a span of 11 bases. This chain's CDR3 is CASSLRVSSYNEQFF. The CDR3 nucleotides are TGCGCCAGCAGCCTCAGGGTTAGCTCCTACAATGAGCAGTTCTTC.

The chain employs TRBV6-2 or TRBV6-3 and TRBJ2-1, with D possibly TRBD1 on 5 matching bases. V lost 5 bases, J lost 5 bases, and 10 bases lay in between. The CDR3 totals 13 residues. Looked up from germline, CDR1 is MNHEY and CDR2 is SVGEGT. In DNA form, the CDR3 reads TGTGCCAGCAGTAGCAGGGTGGACAATGAGCAGTTCTTC. It encodes CASSSRVDNEQFF.

CDR3 protein: CASSQGALSNQPQHF. CDR3 DNA sequence: TGTGCCAGCTCACAGGGGGCCCTTAGCAATCAGCCCCAGCATTTT. The chain recombines TRBV18 with TRBJ1-5; 7 bases are shared with TRBD1. The V gene's germline CDR1 is KGHSH and CDR2 LQKENI. V gave up 4 bases and J gave up 0 bases; unmatched junction bases: 3. The CDR3 is 15 amino acids.

The chain is built from TRBV29-1 and TRBJ1-1; D is unclear. The germline CDR1 and CDR2 sequences are SQVTM and ANQGSEA. The length of the CDR3 is 14 residues. Trimming removed 5 bases at V and 3 bases at J, with 16 bases between. The CDR3 spells CSVRRRTADTEAFF. Here the CDR3 DNA reads TGCAGCGTTCGAAGAAGGACGGCGGACACTGAAGCTTTCTTT.